These 24 T cell receptor beta chains originate from one sample sequenced in a study of T cell repertoires in cytomegalovirus infection. These receptors have no identified antigens. TCRdb passed the reads through MiXCR, listing each CDR3 protein once. The data show 550,000 to 700,000 distinct CDR3 sequences, 40% seen once. The material was cultured PBMCs, obtained from culture after CMV antigen stimulation. These receptors were collected from a human donor in good health (CMV status not recorded). Some clones in this sample may be carry-over from other donors' samples.

This clonotype was seen repeatedly, ten times or more. The chain carries TRBV7-2 and TRBJ1-3, with TRBD1 as a possible D gene (5 bases). Trimming left V 5 bases short and J 2 bases short, with 10 bases between. The germline V gene has CDR1 SGHTA and CDR2 FQGNSA. The CDR3 is 14 amino acids. The CDR3: CASSAAGAGNTIYF. The CDR3 DNA reads as TGTGCCAGCAGCGCAGCGGGGGCTGGAAACACCATATATTTT.

This clonotype occurred a few times. The chain combines TRBV19 with TRBJ1-2, with D hard to call. Per the germline V gene, CDR1 is LNHDA and CDR2 is SQIVND (reference sequence). V gave up 3 bases and J gave up 3 bases, with 5 bases separating them. The CDR3 is 12 residues long. Written as DNA, the CDR3 is TGTGCCAGTAGTATGCGAGACTATGGCTACACCTTC. Its protein product is CASSMRDYGYTF.

The chain joins TRBV28 to TRBJ1-2, with D possibly TRBD1 on 5 matching bases. The V end was cut by 5 bases, the J end by 3 bases, with 22 bases between. Germline V CDR1 and CDR2: MDHEN, SYDVKM. The CDR3 length is 17 residues. The CDR3 sequence is CASSPGALQGTDYGYTF. The CDR3 coding sequence is TGTGCCAGCAGTCCCGGGGCGCTGCAGGGTACGGACTATGGCTACACCTTC.

This chain's CDR3 is CASSSRDRGMYEQYF. The CDR3 DNA reads TGTGCCAGCAGTTCACGGGACAGGGGGATGTACGAGCAGTACTTC. This sequence joins TRBV27 and TRBJ2-7; TRBD1 agrees at 11 bases. V trimming: 4 bases; J trimming: 4 bases; junction bases outside the gene matches: 6. Per germline, CDR1 MNHEY and CDR2 SMNVEV (reference sequence). There are 15 residues in the CDR3.

J is TRBJ1-2 and V is TRBV6-8; 7 bases agree with TRBD1. Germline V lookup: CDR1 MNHGY, CDR2 SAAAGT. The CDR3 has 18 amino acids. Trimming took 2 bases from V and 2 from J; bases not matched to a gene: 14. The CDR3 protein is CASSYGPTGSTLNYGYTF. In nucleotides, the CDR3 is TGTGCCAGCAGTTACGGACCGACAGGGTCTACCCTGAACTATGGCTACACCTTC.

The V and J genes are TRBV6-1 and TRBJ1-1; D is unclear. CDR1 and CDR2 from the germline V gene are MNHNS and SASEGT. The CDR3 has 13 amino acids. V shed 2 bases and J shed 1 base, with 5 bases lying between them. CDR3 sequence reads: CASSESGNTEAFF. The CDR3 nucleotides read TGTGCCAGCAGTGAATCAGGGAACACTGAAGCTTTCTTT.

The chain uses TRBV7-2 and TRBJ2-5, with D hard to call. Trimming removed 4 bases from V and 0 bases from J, with 9 bases in between. Germline assignment: CDR1 SGHTA and CDR2 FQGNSA. This CDR3 has 14 amino acids. CDR3 region: CASSYRRHQETQYF. CDR3 nucleotides: TGTGCCAGCAGCTACCGACGGCACCAAGAGACCCAGTACTTC. Full variable domain (missing parts from reference TRBV7-2 and TRBJ2-5): GAGVSQSPSNKVTEKGKDVELRCDPISGHTALYWYRQSLGQGLEFLIYFQGNSAPDKSGLPSDRFSAERTGGSVSTLTIQRTQQEDSAVYLCASSYRRHQETQYFGPGTRLLVL.

In its sample, this clonotype was seen once. This sequence joins TRBV4-1 and TRBJ2-1, with 9 positions matching TRBD1. The V gene end was trimmed by 6 bases and the J gene end by 0 bases; junction bases not matched to a gene: 12. This CDR3 comprises 18 residues. CDR1 is MGHRA and CDR2 is YSYEKL in the germline V gene. For the CDR3, the DNA is TGCGCCAGCAGACATTCCGCGAACAGGGGGCGCTCCTACAATGAGCAGTTCTTC. This sequence encodes CASRHSANRGRSYNEQFF.

A few counts support this clonotype. This chain joins TRBV7-2 and TRBJ2-1, with 12 bases matching TRBD2. Losses at the gene ends were 5 bases for V and 15 bases for J; bases not matched to a gene: 14. Germline V gene data show CDR1 as SGHTA and CDR2 as FQGNSA. This CDR3 region has 15 residues. In DNA form, the CDR3 reads TGTGCCAGCAGCCAGCGGACTAGCGGGGAGCTCCCACCGTTCTTC. This translates into CASSQRTSGELPPFF.

Only a few counts were recorded for this clonotype. The genes are TRBV6-1 and TRBJ2-3; 9 nucleotides align to TRBD1. The germline CDR1 and CDR2 sequences are MNHNS and SASEGT. The CDR3 sequence is 14 residues long. V trimming: 6 bases; J trimming: 7 bases; junction bases outside the gene matches: 8. In DNA, the CDR3 is TGTGCCAGCAGCAACTTGGGACAGGGATATACGCAGTATTTT. Protein product: CASSNLGQGYTQYF.

DNA of the CDR3: TGTGCCAGCAGCTTGGGACAGCGGGACGAAGCTTTCTTT. The encoded protein is CASSLGQRDEAFF. The chain joins TRBV11-2 to TRBJ1-1, with 7 nucleotides matching TRBD1. The germline V gene has CDR1 SGHAT and CDR2 FQNNGV. The junction had 6 bases not matched to a gene; V was cut back by 3 bases and J by 8 bases. The CDR3 extends over 13 amino acids.

The chain carries TRBV28 and TRBJ2-7; D uncertain. Germline CDR1 is MDHEN and CDR2 is SYDVKM. The CDR3 covers 13 residues. V was cut by 1 base and J by 3 bases, with 7 bases left in between. The CDR3 protein is CASSLFSRYEQYF. The CDR3 DNA reads as TGTGCCAGCAGTTTATTCAGCCGCTACGAGCAGTACTTC.

The chain is built from TRBV6-5 and TRBJ1-4; possible D gene TRBD1, 6 bases. Germline assignment: CDR1 MNHEY and CDR2 SVGAGI. The CDR3 has 16 amino acids. The V and J ends lost 3 bases and 6 bases respectively, with 17 bases between them. This CDR3 reads CASSYSTGRKYEKLFF. CDR3 nucleotides: TGTGCCAGCAGTTATTCCACAGGGAGGAAGTATGAAAAACTGTTTTTT.

The chain recombines TRBV6-5 with TRBJ1-2; 12 nucleotides align to TRBD1. Per the germline V gene, CDR1 is MNHEY and CDR2 is SVGAGI. The V and J ends lost 3 bases and 6 bases, in that order; junction bases with no gene match: 11. The CDR3 runs 17 residues. The DNA for the CDR3 is TGTGCCAGCAGTTATCTTGGGACAGGGGGCGTAGAGGATGGCTACACCTTC. Translation gives CASSYLGTGGVEDGYTF.

This clonotype was found many times. This chain connects TRBV7-8 to TRBJ1-5, with D possibly TRBD1 on 5 matching bases. V lost 5 bases and J 5 bases, leaving 13 bases between the germline ends. Germline CDR1 reads SGHVS; CDR2 reads FQNEAQ. There are 14 residues in the CDR3. The CDR3 loop is CASSPVGAYQPQHF. DNA of the CDR3: TGTGCCAGCAGCCCGGTAGGGGCATATCAGCCCCAGCATTTT. Drawing the rest from reference TRBV7-8 and TRBJ1-5, the complete variable domain is GAGVSQSPRYKVAKRGQDVALRCDPISGHVSLFWYQQALGQGPEFLTYFQNEAQLDKSGLPSDRFFAERPEGSVSTLKIQRTQQEDSAVYLCASSPVGAYQPQHFGDGTRLSIL.

The chain combines TRBV7-7 with TRBJ1-5, with 7 bases identical to TRBD1. V shed 5 bases, J shed 2 bases, and the junction held 9 bases outside the gene matches. The length of the CDR3 is 16 residues. Germline V CDR1 and CDR2: SSHAT, FNYEAQ (reference sequence). The CDR3 sequence: CASSPGDRERNQPQHF. The CDR3 DNA follows: TGTGCCAGCAGCCCAGGTGACAGGGAGCGCAATCAGCCCCAGCATTTT. Combining the CDR3 with reference TRBV7-7 and TRBJ1-5 gives the whole variable domain GAGVSQSPRYKVTKRGQDVTLRCDPISSHATLYWYQQALGQGPEFLTYFNYEAQPDKSGLPSDRFSAERPEGSISTLTIQRTEQRDSAMYRCASSPGDRERNQPQHFGDGTRLSIL.

This clonotype was counted between two and nine times. The chain is built from TRBV7-8 and TRBJ2-3; D possibly corresponds to TRBD1 (6 bases). CDR3 length: 16 residues. The germline V gene has CDR1 SGHVS and CDR2 FQNEAQ. Trimming shortened V by 6 bases and J by 3 bases, and 19 bases separated the two germline ends. CDR3 DNA sequence: TGTGCCAGCAGTCGTCCCAGGGGTGTCCTTACAGATACGCAGTATTTT. It specifies CASSRPRGVLTDTQYF. The full variable domain, completed using reference TRBV7-8 and TRBJ2-3, is GAGVSQSPRYKVAKRGQDVALRCDPISGHVSLFWYQQALGQGPEFLTYFQNEAQLDKSGLPSDRFFAERPEGSVSTLKIQRTQQEDSAVYLCASSRPRGVLTDTQYFGPGTRLTVL.

This clonotype was recorded once. The V gene is TRBV5-1, the J gene TRBJ2-7; TRBD2 aligns across 8 bases. The CDR3 consists of 15 residues. Germline CDR1 is SGHRS and CDR2 is YFSETQ. J gave up 4 bases and V 4 bases, and 10 bases lay outside the gene matches. The chain's CDR3 is CASSQGPAGVYEQYF. The CDR3 DNA reads as TGCGCCAGCAGCCAGGGGCCAGCGGGGGTATACGAGCAGTACTTC.

J is TRBJ1-1 and V is TRBV19; D uncertain. Looked up from germline, CDR1 is LNHDA and CDR2 is SQIVND (reference sequence). The CDR3 contains 13 residues. Trimming shortened V by 3 bases and J by 4 bases, and 9 bases separated the two germline ends. CDR3 sequence: CASSMVWGTEAFF. In nucleotides, the CDR3 is TGTGCCAGTAGTATGGTCTGGGGCACTGAAGCTTTCTTT.

The rearrangement joins TRBV7-6 to TRBJ2-1; 8 bases agree with TRBD1. The CDR3 has 14 residues. Germline values: CDR1 SGHVS, CDR2 FNYEAQ. J was trimmed by 7 bases and V by 5 bases; bases with no gene match: 7. The CDR3 loop reads CASSGGQGWNEQFF. The CDR3 DNA reads as TGTGCCAGCAGCGGAGGACAGGGTTGGAATGAGCAGTTCTTC.

Only a few counts were recorded for this clonotype. V and J are TRBV7-2 and TRBJ1-5, with D perhaps matching TRBD1 (6 bases). Germline-derived CDR1 and CDR2 are SGHTA and FQGNSA. The CDR3 length is 17 residues. V shed 2 bases and J shed 2 bases, with 16 bases lying between them. CDR3 in DNA: TGTGCCAGCAGCTTAAGCAGGGGCCGAGGGGGCAATCAGCCCCAGCATTTT. Translated, it gives CASSLSRGRGGNQPQHF.

This clonotype was picked up a small number of times. The chain recombines TRBV11-2 with TRBJ1-2; TRBD1 agrees at 8 bases. Per the germline V gene, CDR1 is SGHAT and CDR2 is FQNNGV. The CDR3 extends over 15 amino acids. The V segment lost 5 bases and the J segment 6 bases; nucleotides outside the gene matches: 11. The CDR3 spells CASSPTVGRGHGYTF. Here the CDR3 DNA reads TGTGCCAGCAGCCCAACAGTCGGCAGGGGGCATGGCTACACCTTC. Full variable domain (rest looked up from reference TRBV11-2 and TRBJ1-2): EAGVAQSPRYKIIEKRQSVAFWCNPISGHATLYWYQQILGQGPKLLIQFQNNGVVDDSQLPKDRFSAERLKGVDSTLKIQPAKLEDSAVYLCASSPTVGRGHGYTFGSGTRLTVV.

This clonotype was detected only a few times. CDR3 residues: CASSLRFSAGGETQYF. CDR3 sequence (DNA): TGTGCCAGCAGCTTGAGGTTTAGCGCCGGGGGGGAGACCCAGTACTTC. The rearrangement joins TRBV7-2 to TRBJ2-5; 7 bases align to TRBD2. Per the germline V gene, CDR1 is SGHTA and CDR2 is FQGNSA. This CDR3 is built from 16 residues. J gave up 5 bases and V 3 bases, and 12 bases lay outside the gene matches.

In nucleotides, the CDR3 is TGTGCCAGCAGCTTAGAACTTAACAATGAGCAGTTCTTC. It translates to CASSLELNNEQFF. The chain combines TRBV11-2 with TRBJ2-1; D gene unclear. The CDR3 consists of 13 residues. Germline CDR1 SGHAT, CDR2 FQNNGV. V lost 0 bases, J lost 5 bases, and 5 bases lay in between.